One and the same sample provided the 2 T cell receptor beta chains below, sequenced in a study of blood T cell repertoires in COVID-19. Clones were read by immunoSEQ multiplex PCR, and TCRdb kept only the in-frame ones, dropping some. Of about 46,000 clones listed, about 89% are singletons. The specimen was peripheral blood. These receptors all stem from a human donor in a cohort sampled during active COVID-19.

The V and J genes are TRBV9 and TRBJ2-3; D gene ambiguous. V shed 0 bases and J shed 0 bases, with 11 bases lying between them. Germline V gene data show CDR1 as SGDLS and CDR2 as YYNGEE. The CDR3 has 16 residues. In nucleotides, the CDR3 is TGTGCCAGCAGCGTAGGGTCGGCGGCTAGCACAGATACGCAGTATTTT. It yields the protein CASSVGSAASTDTQYF.

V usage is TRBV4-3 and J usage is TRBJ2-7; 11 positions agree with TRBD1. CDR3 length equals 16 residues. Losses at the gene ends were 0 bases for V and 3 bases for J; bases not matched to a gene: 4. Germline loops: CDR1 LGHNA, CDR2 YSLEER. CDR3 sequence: CASSQDRDRGSYEQYF. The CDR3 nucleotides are TGCGCCAGCAGCCAAGATAGGGACAGGGGGAGCTACGAGCAGTACTTC.